Listed below are T cell receptor beta chains from one sample, sequenced in a study of shared clonotypes between healthy human individuals. Sequencing used immunoSEQ multiplex PCR; TCRdb keeps in-frame clones, though not all of them. Of 2,500,000 or so clones in the sample, approximately 90% are singletons; the top ten hold about 0.41%. Sequencing input: naive CD4+ T cells from PBMCs. All receptors come from a man between 18 and 29 years old in good health. Some clones in this sample may be carry-over from other donors' samples. CDR3s include the opening cysteine and the closing phenylalanine or tryptophan. The order of the fields is clone size, J gene, V gene, D gene, CDR3 protein, CDR3 DNA. A D gene is named only where the DNA matches it firmly. Clone size is not always given. Where it is, it says once, few, many or a class for expanded clones.

-,TRBJ1-5,TRBV5-1,-,CASSLEAGDQPQHF,TGCGCCAGCAGCTTGGAGGCAGGGGATCAGCCCCAGCATTTT
-,TRBJ2-7,TRBV18,-,CASSPPRDQVEQYF,TGTGCCAGCTCACCACCCCGGGATCAGGTCGAGCAGTACTTC
-,TRBJ2-7,TRBV5-6,TRBD1,CASSPGQGRHEQYF,TGTGCCAGCAGCCCGGGACAGGGCAGACACGAGCAGTACTTC
once,TRBJ2-7,TRBV5-8,TRBD1,CASSWRTGRIYEQYF,TGTGCCAGCAGCTGGAGGACAGGGAGAATTTACGAGCAGTACTTC
few,TRBJ1-1,TRBV14,-,CASSPRLIANTEAFF,TGTGCCAGCAGCCCGCGTTTGATCGCGAACACTGAAGCTTTCTTT
-,TRBJ2-5,TRBV18,-,CASSPDGETQYF,TGTGCCAGCTCACCGGACGGAGAGACCCAGTACTTC
-,TRBJ2-7,TRBV6-1,TRBD2,CASSLAREPFYEQYF,TGTGCCAGCAGCCTTGCGCGGGAGCCCTTCTACGAGCAGTACTTC
-,TRBJ1-1,TRBV19,-,CASSMRRDRTEAFF,TGTGCCAGTAGTATGCGGCGGGATCGTACTGAAGCTTTCTTT
-,TRBJ1-5,TRBV27,-,CASSLGRINQPQHF,TGTGCCAGCAGTTTGGGGCGGATCAATCAGCCCCAGCATTTT
-,TRBJ2-1,TRBV7-3,-,CASSTPDRYNEQFF,TGTGCCAGCAGCACACCGGACAGATACAATGAGCAGTTCTTC
-,TRBJ2-1,TRBV7-2,TRBD2,CASSPRTSGSAGYNEQFF,TGTGCCAGCAGCCCAAGGACTAGCGGGAGCGCGGGGTACAATGAGCAGTTCTTC
-,TRBJ2-2,TRBV7-3,-,CASSFDTPRTGELFF,TGTGCCAGCAGCTTCGACACCCCACGGACCGGGGAGCTGTTTTTT
-,TRBJ1-1,TRBV18,TRBD1,CASSPGQGAITEAFF,TGTGCCAGCTCACCGGGACAGGGGGCAATCACTGAAGCTTTCTTT